This T cell receptor (beta chain) is from a study of blood T cell repertoires in COVID-19. Study in general: Spain, Italy and the United States supplied samples that represented acute and convalescent COVID-19. T cells, B-cell-depleted T cells, or PBMCs provided the cDNA or gDNA that served as material.

Original analysis: Reference gene primers were amplified, and this amplification served to estimate nucleated cell counts. The data were produced by immunoSEQ multiplex PCR, yet TCRdb's version contains in-frame clones alone and is incomplete. The V and J calls and the clone size are those of that table, but D and trimming were determined from the DNA. Among 160,000 or so clones listed, over 75% were seen once. The receptor was derived from a man aged 70 or older who had recovered from COVID-19. Source material: peripheral blood.

CDR3 coding DNA: TGTGCCAGCAGCGCCGTTCTCGGGAGGGCAGATACGCAGTATTTT. This translates into CASSAVLGRADTQYF. This sequence joins TRBV7-9 and TRBJ2-3; 8 nucleotides match TRBD2. CDR3 length: 15 amino acids. The germline V gene has CDR1 SEHNR and CDR2 FQNEAQ (reference sequence). Trimming cost V 5 bases and J 4 bases; bases outside gene matches: 8.